Here is one T cell receptor beta chain with its context. Its specificity is unknown. The CDR3 consists of 14 residues. V shed 5 bases, J shed 8 bases, and the junction held 6 bases outside the gene matches. CDR1 and CDR2 from the germline V gene are SGHVS and FQNEAQ. These data belong to a study of PD-1 blockade in classical Hodgkin lymphoma. Overall study findings and caveats: Exclusion was applied to patients who started nivolumab under 1 year after ASCT.

Here immunoSEQ multiplex PCR was the method, and the copy in TCRdb shows in-frame clones only, minus some. The sample records about 90,000 clones, 83% being singletons. The time point was: cycle 4 day 1 (C4D1), after more than 5 weeks of nivolumab. Exposure to brentuximab vedotin varied, and each patient had relapsed following autologous stem cell transplantation. Reported best responses ranged across complete response, partial response or progressive disease. The sequence derives from a human donor with classical Hodgkin lymphoma. The chain is built from TRBV7-8 and TRBJ1-1; 12 nucleotides match TRBD1. The sequencing here drew on peripheral blood mononuclear cells (PBMCs), taken before the fourth cycle of nivolumab. The CDR3 sequence is CASSTWDRGLEAFF. CDR3 bases: TGTGCCAGCAGCACCTGGGACAGGGGGCTGGAAGCTTTCTTT.